These 5 T cell receptor beta chains came from one sample sequenced in a study of blood T cell repertoires in COVID-19. Libraries were prepared by immunoSEQ multiplex PCR; TCRdb keeps only in-frame clonotypes and omits some of them. The sample includes some 180,000 clones, around 81% seen only once; the top ten take roughly an eighth. The sequencing input was peripheral blood. The source is a woman aged 80 or over with COVID-19, enrolled during active disease.

The rearrangement uses TRBV28 and TRBJ2-5; 7 bases are a match to TRBD2. Germline loops: CDR1 MDHEN, CDR2 SYDVKM. Trimming cost V 7 bases and J 3 bases; bases outside gene matches: 8. The CDR3 is 14 residues long. The CDR3 DNA reads TGTGCCAGCACGTTGGGGGGGATAGAAGAGACCCAGTACTTC. This gives the protein CASTLGGIEETQYF.

This chain connects TRBV4-2 to TRBJ2-7, with D perhaps TRBD1 (6 bases). Trimming took 0 bases from V and 0 from J, leaving 12 bases between them. Germline CDR1 is LGHNA and CDR2 is YNFKEQ. CDR3 length equals 16 residues. In DNA, the CDR3 is TGTGCCAGCAGCCAAGACCTGGGGGCGAGCTCCTACGAGCAGTACTTC. It yields the protein CASSQDLGASSYEQYF.

In nucleotides, the CDR3 is TGTGCCAGCAGCGTGACTAGCGGGAGGGCCGGTGAGCAGTTCTTC. Translation gives CASSVTSGRAGEQFF. V and J are TRBV2 and TRBJ2-1, with TRBD2 matching 14 bases. This CDR3 has 15 residues. Trimming cost V 6 bases and J 9 bases; bases outside gene matches: 7. The germline V gene has CDR1 SNHLY and CDR2 FYNNEI.

The genes are TRBV5-1 and TRBJ2-3; possible D gene TRBD1, 5 bases. CDR1 and CDR2 from the germline V gene are SGHRS and YFSETQ. The CDR3 extends over 14 amino acids. V was shortened by 5 bases and J by 6 bases, with 16 bases between the two germline ends. CDR3 in DNA: TGCGCCAGCAGGCCGGCGCGCAGGGCGGATACGCAGTATTTT. It is translated as CASRPARRADTQYF.

J is TRBJ2-1 and V is TRBV19, with 10 bases matching TRBD2. The CDR3 runs to 15 residues. Germline loops: CDR1 LNHDA, CDR2 SQIVND (reference sequence). With 3 bases clipped from V and 7 bases from J, the junction kept 6 bases outside the gene matches. CDR3 in DNA: TGTGCCAGTAGTATGCTAGCGGGAGTTCGTAATGAGCAGTTCTTC. It translates to CASSMLAGVRNEQFF. The full variable domain, rest sourced from reference TRBV19 and TRBJ2-1, is DGGITQSPKYLFRKEGQNVTLSCEQNLNHDAMYWYRQDPGQGLRLIYYSQIVNDFQKGDIAEGYSVSREKKESFPLTVTSAQKNPTAFYLCASSMLAGVRNEQFFGPGTRLTVL.